The clone carrying this T cell receptor (beta chain) occurred once. The sample comes from a study of shared clonotypes between healthy human individuals. The authors distributed each subset's genomic DNA evenly over several immunoSEQ plates. TCRdb's copy holds only in-frame clones and misses some; the assay was immunoSEQ multiplex PCR. The profile shows around 2.1 million clones, 90% to 97% of them singletons. CDR3 length: 16 residues. Germline CDR1 SGHNT, CDR2 YENEEA. V was trimmed by 7 bases and J by 0 bases, leaving 16 bases between them. The clonotype comes from a man aged 18 to 30 in good health. J is TRBJ1-5 and V is TRBV11-3; D gene uncertain. Material: naive CD4+ T cells sorted from blood. Subset given: CD45RA+ positively selected. CDR3: CASILRENYSNQPQHF. DNA for the CDR3: TGTGCCAGCATACTCCGGGAGAACTATAGCAATCAGCCCCAGCATTTT.